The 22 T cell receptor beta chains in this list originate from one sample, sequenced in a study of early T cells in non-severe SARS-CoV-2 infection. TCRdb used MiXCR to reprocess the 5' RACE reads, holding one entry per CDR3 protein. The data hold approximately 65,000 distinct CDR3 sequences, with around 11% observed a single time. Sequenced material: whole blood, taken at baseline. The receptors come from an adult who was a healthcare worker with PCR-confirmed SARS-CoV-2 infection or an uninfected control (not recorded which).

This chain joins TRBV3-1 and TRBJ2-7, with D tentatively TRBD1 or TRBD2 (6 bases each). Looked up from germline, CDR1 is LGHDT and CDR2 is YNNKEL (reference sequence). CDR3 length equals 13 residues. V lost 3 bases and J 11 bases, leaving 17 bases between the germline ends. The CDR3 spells CASSHIMGGLEYF. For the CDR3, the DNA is TGTGCCAGCAGCCATATAATGGGGGGCCTGGAGTACTTC.

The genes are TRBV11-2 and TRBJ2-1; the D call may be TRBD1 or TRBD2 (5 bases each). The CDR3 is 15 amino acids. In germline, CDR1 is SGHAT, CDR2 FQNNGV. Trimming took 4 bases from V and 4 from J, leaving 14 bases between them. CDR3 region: CASSSGRIPYNEQFF. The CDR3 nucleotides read TGTGCCAGCAGCTCGGGACGGATCCCTTACAATGAGCAGTTCTTC.

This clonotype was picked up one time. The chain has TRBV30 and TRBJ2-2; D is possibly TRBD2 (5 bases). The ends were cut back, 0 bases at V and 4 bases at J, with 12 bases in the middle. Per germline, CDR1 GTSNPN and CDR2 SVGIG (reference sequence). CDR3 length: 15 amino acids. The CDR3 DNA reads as TGTGCCTGGAGTGTCCGGGGAATTCGCACCGGGGAGCTGTTTTTT. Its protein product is CAWSVRGIRTGELFF.

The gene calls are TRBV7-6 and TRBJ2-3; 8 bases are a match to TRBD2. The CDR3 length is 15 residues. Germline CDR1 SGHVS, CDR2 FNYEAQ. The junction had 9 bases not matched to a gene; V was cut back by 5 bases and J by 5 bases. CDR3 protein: CASSRTGLAIDTQYF. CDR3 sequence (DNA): TGTGCCAGCAGCCGGACCGGACTAGCAATAGATACGCAGTATTTT.

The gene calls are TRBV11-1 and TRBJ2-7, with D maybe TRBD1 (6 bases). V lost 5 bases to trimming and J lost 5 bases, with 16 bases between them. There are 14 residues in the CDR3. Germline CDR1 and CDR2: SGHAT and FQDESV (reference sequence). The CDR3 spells CASSLDRTLDEQYF. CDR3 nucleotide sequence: TGTGCCAGCAGCCTAGACAGGACTCTCGACGAGCAGTACTTC.

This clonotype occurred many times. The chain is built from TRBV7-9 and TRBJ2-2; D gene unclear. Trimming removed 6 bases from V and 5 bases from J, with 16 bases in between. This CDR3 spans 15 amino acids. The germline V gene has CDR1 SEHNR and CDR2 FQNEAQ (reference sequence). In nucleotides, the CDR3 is TGTGCCAGCAGTACCGCGCAAGGGCCAACCGGGGAGCTGTTTTTT. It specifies CASSTAQGPTGELFF.

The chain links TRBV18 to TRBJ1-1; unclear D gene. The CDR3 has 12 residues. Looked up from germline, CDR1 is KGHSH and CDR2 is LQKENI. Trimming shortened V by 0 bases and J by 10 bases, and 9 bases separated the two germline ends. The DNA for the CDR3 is TGTGCCAGCTCACCACCAGGGCTCGGAGCTTTCTTT. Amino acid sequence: CASSPPGLGAFF. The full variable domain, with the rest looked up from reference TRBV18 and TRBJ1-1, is NAGVMQNPRHLVRRRGQEARLRCSPMKGHSHVYWYRQLPEEGLKFMVYLQKENIIDESGMPKERFSAEFPKEGPSILRIQQVVRGDSAAYFCASSPPGLGAFFGQGTRLTVV.

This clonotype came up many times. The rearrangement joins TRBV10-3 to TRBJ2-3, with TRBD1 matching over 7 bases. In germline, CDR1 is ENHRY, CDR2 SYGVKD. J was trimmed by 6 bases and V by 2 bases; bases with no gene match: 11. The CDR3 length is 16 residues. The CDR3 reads CAISEGQGGWVDTQYF. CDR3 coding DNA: TGTGCCATCAGTGAGGGTCAAGGGGGCTGGGTTGATACGCAGTATTTT.

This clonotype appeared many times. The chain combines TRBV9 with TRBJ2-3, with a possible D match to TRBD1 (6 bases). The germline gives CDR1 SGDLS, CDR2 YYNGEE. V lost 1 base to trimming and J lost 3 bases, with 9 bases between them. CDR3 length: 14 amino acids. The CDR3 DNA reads TGTGCCAGCAGCGTATCAGGGGAGACAGATACGCAGTATTTT. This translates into CASSVSGETDTQYF. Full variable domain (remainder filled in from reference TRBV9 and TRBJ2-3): DSGVTQTPKHLITATGQRVTLRCSPRSGDLSVYWYQQSLDQGLQFLIQYYNGEERAKGNILERFSAQQFPDLHSELNLSSLELGDSALYFCASSVSGETDTQYFGPGTRLTVL.

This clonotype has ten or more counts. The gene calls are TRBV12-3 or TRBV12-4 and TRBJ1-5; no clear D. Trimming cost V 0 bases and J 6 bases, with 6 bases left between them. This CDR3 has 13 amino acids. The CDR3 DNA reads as TGTGCCAGCAGTTTAGCGCAGAGTCAGCCCCAGCATTTT. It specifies CASSLAQSQPQHF.

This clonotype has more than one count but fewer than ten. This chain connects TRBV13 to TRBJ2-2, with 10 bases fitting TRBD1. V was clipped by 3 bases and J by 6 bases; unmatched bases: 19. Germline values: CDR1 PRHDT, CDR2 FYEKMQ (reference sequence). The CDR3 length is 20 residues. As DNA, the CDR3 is TGTGCCAGCAGCTTGTACCGGAGACAGGGGGCGTCATCCCTACCCGGGGAGCTGTTTTTT. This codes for CASSLYRRQGASSLPGELFF.

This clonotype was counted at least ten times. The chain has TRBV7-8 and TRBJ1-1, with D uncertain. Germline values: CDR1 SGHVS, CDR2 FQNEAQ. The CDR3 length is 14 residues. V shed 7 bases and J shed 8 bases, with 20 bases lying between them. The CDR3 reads CASTDSGLWAEAFF. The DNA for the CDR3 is TGTGCCAGCACCGACTCGGGCCTCTGGGCCGAAGCTTTCTTT.

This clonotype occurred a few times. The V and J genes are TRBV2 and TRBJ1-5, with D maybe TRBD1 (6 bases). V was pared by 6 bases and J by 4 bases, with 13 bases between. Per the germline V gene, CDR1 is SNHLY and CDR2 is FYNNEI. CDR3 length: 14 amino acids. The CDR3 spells CASSAQGTNQPQHF. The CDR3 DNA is TGTGCCAGCAGCGCTCAGGGGACAAATCAGCCCCAGCATTTT.

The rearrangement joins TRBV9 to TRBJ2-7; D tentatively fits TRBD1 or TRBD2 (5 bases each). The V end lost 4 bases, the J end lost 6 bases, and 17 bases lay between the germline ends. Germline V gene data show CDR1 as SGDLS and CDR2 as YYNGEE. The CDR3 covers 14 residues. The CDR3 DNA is TGTGCCAGCAGCTCGAGGACAAGAGGAGGCGAGCAGTACTTC. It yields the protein CASSSRTRGGEQYF.

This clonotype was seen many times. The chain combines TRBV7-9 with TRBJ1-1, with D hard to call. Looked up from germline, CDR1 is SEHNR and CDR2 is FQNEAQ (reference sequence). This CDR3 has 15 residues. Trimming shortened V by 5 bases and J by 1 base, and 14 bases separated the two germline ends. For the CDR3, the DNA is TGTGCCAGCAGCCTAGAAACAAGAACGAACACTGAAGCTTTCTTT. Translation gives CASSLETRTNTEAFF.

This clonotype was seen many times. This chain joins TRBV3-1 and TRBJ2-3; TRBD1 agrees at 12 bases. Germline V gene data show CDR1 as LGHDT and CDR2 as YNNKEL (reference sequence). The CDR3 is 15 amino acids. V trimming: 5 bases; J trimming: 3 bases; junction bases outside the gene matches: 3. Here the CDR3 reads CASSKGQGATDTQYF. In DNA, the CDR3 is TGTGCCAGCAGCAAGGGACAGGGGGCAACAGATACGCAGTATTTT.

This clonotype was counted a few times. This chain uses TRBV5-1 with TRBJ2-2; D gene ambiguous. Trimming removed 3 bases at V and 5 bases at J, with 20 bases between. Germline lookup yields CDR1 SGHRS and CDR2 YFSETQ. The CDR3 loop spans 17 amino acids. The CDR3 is CASSSIRVSIPTGELFF. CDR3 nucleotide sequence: TGCGCCAGCAGCTCGATTAGGGTATCAATCCCAACCGGGGAGCTGTTTTTT.

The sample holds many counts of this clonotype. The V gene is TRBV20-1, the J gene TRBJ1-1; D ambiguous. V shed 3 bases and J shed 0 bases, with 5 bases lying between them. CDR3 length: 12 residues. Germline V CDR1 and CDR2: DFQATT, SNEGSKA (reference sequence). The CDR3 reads CSASHLNTEAFF. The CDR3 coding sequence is TGCAGTGCTAGTCACCTGAACACTGAAGCTTTCTTT.

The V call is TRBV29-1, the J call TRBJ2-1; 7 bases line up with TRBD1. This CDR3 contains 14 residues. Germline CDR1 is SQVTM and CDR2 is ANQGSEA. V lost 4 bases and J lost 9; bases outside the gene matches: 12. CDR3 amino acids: CSVAYRVGDSEQFF. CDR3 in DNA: TGCAGCGTTGCCTACCGGGTAGGGGACAGTGAGCAGTTCTTC.

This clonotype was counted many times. CDR3 region: CASSQKGGVMETQYF. The CDR3 DNA sequence: TGTGCCAGCAGCCAAAAGGGAGGGGTGATGGAGACCCAGTACTTC. This chain uses TRBV7-9 with TRBJ2-5; TRBD2 aligns across 7 bases. Germline assignment: CDR1 SEHNR and CDR2 FQNEAQ (reference sequence). V gave up 5 bases and J gave up 5 bases; unmatched junction bases: 11. The CDR3 is 15 residues long.

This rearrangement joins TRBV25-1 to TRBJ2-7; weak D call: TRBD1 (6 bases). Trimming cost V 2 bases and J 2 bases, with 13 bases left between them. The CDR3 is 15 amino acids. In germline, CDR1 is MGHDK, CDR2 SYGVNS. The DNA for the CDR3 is TGTGCCAGCAGTGAAGGTGGGGGCCTCCCCTACGAGCAGTACTTC. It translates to CASSEGGGLPYEQYF.

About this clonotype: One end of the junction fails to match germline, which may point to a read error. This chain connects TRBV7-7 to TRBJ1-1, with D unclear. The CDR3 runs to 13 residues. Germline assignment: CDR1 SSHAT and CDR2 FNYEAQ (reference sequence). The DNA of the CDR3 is TGTGCTAGCAGCTTAAACGGGAACACTGAAGCTTTCTTT. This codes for CASSLNGNTEAFF. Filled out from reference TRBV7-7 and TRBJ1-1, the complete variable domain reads GAGVSQSPRYKVTKRGQDVTLRCDPISSHATLYWYQQALGQGPEFLTYFNYEAQPDKSGLPSDRFSAERPEGSISTLTIQRTEQRDSAMYRCASSLNGNTEAFFGQGTRLTVV.